The TCR beta chain under discussion was sequenced for a study of CD8 T cells in ankylosing spondylitis. Points from the study as a whole: Characteristic, it appeared, of ankylosing spondylitis blood was a TCR beta motif of fewer than 10 highly homologous variants. There was reportedly significant enrichment of clones that were disease-linked in matched ankylosing spondylitis synovial fluid.

TCRdb reprocessed the 5' RACE reads with MiXCR, giving one entry per CDR3 protein. The table shows hundreds of thousands of distinct CDR3 sequences, with about 12% occurring only once. V lost 4 bases and J 0 bases, leaving 12 bases between the germline ends. Germline V gene lookup returns CDR1 SNHLY and CDR2 FYNNEI. This CDR3 has 15 residues. This clonotype was counted only a few times. The target antigen is unknown. The chain combines TRBV2 with TRBJ1-1, with D hard to call. Sequencing input: blood, either unsorted or a sorted T cell fraction (not recorded which). This clonotype was sampled from a male donor with ankylosing spondylitis. This CDR3 is CASSADLDLNTEAFF. DNA for the CDR3: TGTGCCAGCAGTGCCGACCTTGATTTGAACACTGAAGCTTTCTTT.